This T cell receptor (beta chain) was captured in a study of vaccination and CD4 T cells after COVID-19. The germline gives CDR1 MNHNS, CDR2 SASEGT. The CDR3 contains 14 residues. V trimming: 7 bases; J trimming: 2 bases; junction bases outside the gene matches: 8. As for treatment: approximately 9-day PBMC culture with coronavirus spike peptide pools or control peptides (ViraFEST assay). These CD4+ T cells came from an unexposed donor, sampled before the COVID-19 pandemic (2011-2018). Scientists ran DNA taken from cultured CD4+ T cells through the Oncomine TCR Beta short-read assay for sequencing. Via MiXCR, TCRdb re-called the PCR reads, giving one row per CDR3 protein. The sample carries around 6,100 distinct CDR3 sequences, roughly 50% recorded once. Regarding this clonotype: No antigen is known for it.

This TCR was sampled from a human donor in good health. The genes are TRBV6-1 and TRBJ2-7; TRBD1 aligns across 7 bases. Sequencing used CD4+ T cells from blood, cultured in vitro. CDR3 residues: CASTQGVRAYEQYF. The DNA for the CDR3 is TGTGCCAGCACTCAGGGGGTTAGGGCCTACGAGCAGTACTTC.